This TCR beta chain was obtained from a study of blood T cell repertoires in COVID-19. The CDR3 consists of 16 residues. After removal of 6 bases from V and 4 bases from J, the junction contained 13 bases not matched to a gene. Germline CDR1 is LNHDA and CDR2 is SQIVND (reference sequence). Measured with immunoSEQ multiplex PCR; TCRdb has only the in-frame clones, and not every one. The sample yields about 55,000 clones, about 85% seen once. Sequences were obtained from peripheral blood. J is TRBJ1-2 and V is TRBV19; the match to TRBD1 covers 8 bases. This TCR was sampled from a human donor in a cohort sampled during active COVID-19. In DNA form, the CDR3 reads TGTGCCAGTAGGCGGACAGGGAGGAACGGGGGCTATGGCTACACCTTC. This translates into CASRRTGRNGGYGYTF.